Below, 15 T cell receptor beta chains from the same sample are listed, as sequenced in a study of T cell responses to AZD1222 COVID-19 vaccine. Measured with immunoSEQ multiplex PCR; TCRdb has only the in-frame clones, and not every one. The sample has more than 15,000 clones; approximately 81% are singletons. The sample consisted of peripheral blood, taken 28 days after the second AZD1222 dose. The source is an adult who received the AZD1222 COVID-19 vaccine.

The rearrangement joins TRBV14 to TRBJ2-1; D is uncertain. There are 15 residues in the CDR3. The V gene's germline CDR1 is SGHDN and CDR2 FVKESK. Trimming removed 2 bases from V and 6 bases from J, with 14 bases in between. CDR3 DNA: TGTGCCAGCAGCCAACCTACCCACTTCCTCAATGAGCAGTTCTTC. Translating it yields CASSQPTHFLNEQFF.

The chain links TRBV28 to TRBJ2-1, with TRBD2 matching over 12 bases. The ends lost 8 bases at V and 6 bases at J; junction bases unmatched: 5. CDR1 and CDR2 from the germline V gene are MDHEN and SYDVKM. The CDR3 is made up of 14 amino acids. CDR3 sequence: CASGTSGRFNEQFF. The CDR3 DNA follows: TGTGCCAGCGGTACTAGCGGGAGGTTCAATGAGCAGTTCTTC.

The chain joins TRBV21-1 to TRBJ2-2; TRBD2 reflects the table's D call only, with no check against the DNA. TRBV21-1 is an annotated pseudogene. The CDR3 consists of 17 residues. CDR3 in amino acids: CASSKGLAGGLTGELFF. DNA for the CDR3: TGTGCCAGCAGCAAAGGACTAGCGGGAGGTTTGACCGGGGAGCTGTTTTTT.

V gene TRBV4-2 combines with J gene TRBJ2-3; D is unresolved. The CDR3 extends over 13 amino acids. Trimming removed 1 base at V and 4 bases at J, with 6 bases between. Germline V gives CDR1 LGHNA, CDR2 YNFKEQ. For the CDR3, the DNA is TGTGCCAGCAGCCAAGCCCAGTCAGATACGCAGTATTTT. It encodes CASSQAQSDTQYF.

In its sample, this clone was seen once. The CDR3 here is CASSEWEQGAAFF. CDR3 bases: TGTGCCAGCAGTGAGTGGGAACAGGGGGCGGCTTTCTTT. This chain links TRBV2 with TRBJ1-1; 9 nucleotides agree with TRBD1. The CDR3 has 13 amino acids. V was pared by 3 bases and J by 11 bases, with 7 bases of the junction left unmatched. Germline V lookup: CDR1 SNHLY, CDR2 FYNNEI. Full variable domain (missing parts from reference TRBV2 and TRBJ1-1): EPEVTQTPSHQVTQMGQEVILRCVPISNHLYFYWYRQILGQKVEFLVSFYNNEISEKSEIFDDQFSVERPDGSNFTLKIRSTKLEDSAMYFCASSEWEQGAAFFGQGTRLTVV.

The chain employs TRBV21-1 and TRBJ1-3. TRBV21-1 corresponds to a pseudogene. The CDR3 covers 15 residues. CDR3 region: CASSKSGSSGNTIYF. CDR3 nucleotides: TGTGCCAGCAGCAAATCCGGGAGCTCTGGAAACACCATATATTTT.

The CDR3: CASSLPGSTNSNQPQHF. In DNA form, the CDR3 reads TGTGCCAGCAGTTTACCGGGCAGTACTAATAGCAATCAGCCCCAGCATTTT. This sequence joins TRBV28 and TRBJ1-5, with unresolved D. The CDR3 is 17 residues long. CDR1 MDHEN and CDR2 SYDVKM come from the germline V gene. V lost 2 bases, J lost 0 bases, and 14 bases lay in between.

For the CDR3, the DNA is TGCGCCAGCAGCACCGACAGCTCAACTAATGAAAAACTGTTTTTT. Its protein is CASSTDSSTNEKLFF. This chain joins TRBV5-1 and TRBJ1-4, with D maybe TRBD1 (5 bases). Germline loops: CDR1 SGHRS, CDR2 YFSETQ. This CDR3 region has 15 residues. V lost 4 bases and J lost 0, with 10 bases in between.

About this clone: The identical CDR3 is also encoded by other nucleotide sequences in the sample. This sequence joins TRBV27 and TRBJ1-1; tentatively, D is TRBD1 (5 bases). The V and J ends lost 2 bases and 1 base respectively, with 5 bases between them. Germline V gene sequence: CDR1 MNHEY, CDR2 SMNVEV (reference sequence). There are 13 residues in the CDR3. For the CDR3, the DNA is TGTGCCAGCAGTTTAGGGGGGAACACTGAAGCTTTCTTT. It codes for CASSLGGNTEAFF.

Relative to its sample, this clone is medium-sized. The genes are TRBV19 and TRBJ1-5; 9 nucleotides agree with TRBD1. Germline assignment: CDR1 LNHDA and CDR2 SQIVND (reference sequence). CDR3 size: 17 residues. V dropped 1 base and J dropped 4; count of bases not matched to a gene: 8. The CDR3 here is CASSIGTGGAPNQPQHF. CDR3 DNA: TGTGCCAGTAGTATAGGAACAGGGGGCGCCCCTAATCAGCCCCAGCATTTT.

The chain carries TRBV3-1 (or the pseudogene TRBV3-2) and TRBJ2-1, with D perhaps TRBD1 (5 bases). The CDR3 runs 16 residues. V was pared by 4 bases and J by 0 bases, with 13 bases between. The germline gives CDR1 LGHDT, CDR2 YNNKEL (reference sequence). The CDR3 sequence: CASSLVDSSSYNEQFF. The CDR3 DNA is TGTGCCAGCAGCCTAGTCGACAGTAGCTCCTACAATGAGCAGTTCTTC.

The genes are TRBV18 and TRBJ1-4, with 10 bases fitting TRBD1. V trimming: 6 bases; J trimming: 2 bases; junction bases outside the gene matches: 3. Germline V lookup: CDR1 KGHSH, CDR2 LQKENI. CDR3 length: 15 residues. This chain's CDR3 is CASSTTGGTNEKLFF. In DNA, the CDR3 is TGTGCCAGCTCTACGACAGGGGGCACTAATGAAAAACTGTTTTTT.

The CDR3 nucleotides read TGTGCCAGCAGATCGACAGGGGGCGCTTCACCCCTCCACTTT. Residues: CASRSTGGASPLHF. The chain has TRBV7-2 and TRBJ1-6; 10 nucleotides align to TRBD1. The CDR3 totals 14 residues. Germline CDR1 reads SGHTA; CDR2 reads FQGNSA. Trimming removed 6 bases from V and 9 bases from J; junction bases left unmatched: 5.

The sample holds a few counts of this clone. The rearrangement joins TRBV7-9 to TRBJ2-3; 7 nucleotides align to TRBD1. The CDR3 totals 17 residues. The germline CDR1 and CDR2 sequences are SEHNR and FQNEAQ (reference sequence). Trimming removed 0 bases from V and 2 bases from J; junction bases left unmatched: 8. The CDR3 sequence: CASSLARTGTVTDTQYF. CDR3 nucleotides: TGTGCCAGCAGCTTAGCGAGGACCGGGACAGTCACAGATACGCAGTATTTT.

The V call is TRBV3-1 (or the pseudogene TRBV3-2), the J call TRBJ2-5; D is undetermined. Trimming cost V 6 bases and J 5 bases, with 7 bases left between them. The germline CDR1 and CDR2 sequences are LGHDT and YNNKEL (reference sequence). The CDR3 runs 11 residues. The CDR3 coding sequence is TGTGCCAGCAGACTGGCGGAGACCCAGTACTTC. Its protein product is CASRLAETQYF.